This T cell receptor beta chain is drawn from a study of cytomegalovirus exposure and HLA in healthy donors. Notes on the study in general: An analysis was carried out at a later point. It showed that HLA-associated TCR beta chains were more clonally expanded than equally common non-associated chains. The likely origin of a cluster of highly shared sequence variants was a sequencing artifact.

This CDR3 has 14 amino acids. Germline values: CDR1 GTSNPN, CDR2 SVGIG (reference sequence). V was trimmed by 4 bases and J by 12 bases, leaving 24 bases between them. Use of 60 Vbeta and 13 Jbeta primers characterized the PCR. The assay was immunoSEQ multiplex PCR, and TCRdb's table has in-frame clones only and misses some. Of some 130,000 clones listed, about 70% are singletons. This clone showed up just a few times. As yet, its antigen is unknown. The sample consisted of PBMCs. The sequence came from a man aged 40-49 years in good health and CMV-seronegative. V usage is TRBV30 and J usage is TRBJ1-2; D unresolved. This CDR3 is CAWITQSTVAVHTF. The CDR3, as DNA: TGTGCCTGGATTACGCAGTCAACAGTCGCCGTGCACACCTTC.